Listed below are T cell receptor beta chains from one sample, sequenced in a study of patients and donors after allogeneic stem cell transplantation. TCRdb processed the RT-PCR reads anew with MiXCR; each CDR3 protein has one entry. The table includes approximately 170,000 distinct CDR3 sequences, about 32% detected once. Material: blood, either unsorted or a sorted T cell fraction (not recorded which). These receptor sequences come from a human donor who was either an allogeneic HSCT recipient or a stem cell or donor lymphocyte infusion donor (not recorded which). It is not recorded whose cells these are; they may come from a transplant donor. Each CDR3 is given with its conserved first and last residue. Rows may omit the clone size; those that give it use once, few, many or a size class.

TRBV6-2/TRBV6-3 16 - CASSYSGGYSNYGYTF
TRBV7-2 15 - CASSSAGGAYNEQFF
TRBV4-2 16 - CASSRGASGRYETQYF
TRBV10-3 14 - CAISDGRQVYEQYF
TRBV6-5 14 few CASSYSGANYGYTF
TRBV12-3/TRBV12-4 14 many CASRSLGGGTEAFF
TRBV3-1 15 - CASSPSWTGTTEAFF
TRBV29-1 13 - CSVGTLTDYEQYF
TRBV7-3 18 few CASSFPIPPRREQETQYF
TRBV6-5 13 - CASGREGNQPQHF
TRBV25-1 13 few CASSDDRRETQYF
TRBV6-5 20 few CASERPQFNRDRATNEKLFF
TRBV20-1 13 many CSAAGQGNTEAFF
TRBV3-1 15 once CASSQPGLAAYEQYF
TRBV9 15 - CASSVSGTSSYEQYF
TRBV20-1 14 - CSARGPTGRYEQYF
TRBV6-6 16 few CASGLAGLANTGELFF
TRBV2 13 - CASSEETATEAFF
TRBV30 17 - CAWSAPPGAGAADTQYF
TRBV6-1 16 - CASSEWLGVGHQPQHF